A single sample gave rise to the 24 T cell receptor beta chains below, sequenced in a study of T cell responses to AZD1222 COVID-19 vaccine. This table comes from immunoSEQ multiplex PCR, and its TCRdb copy is limited to in-frame clones, with some not included. The sample shows 100,000 to 150,000 clones, 88% of them seen only once. The sample in question was peripheral blood, obtained on day 0 of AZD1222 vaccination. Receptors were obtained from an adult in good health.

CDR3 bases: TGTGCCAGCAGCGTAAACCTAGCCGGGGAGCTGTTTTTT. Translation gives CASSVNLAGELFF. V is TRBV9 and J is TRBJ2-2; D is unclear. This CDR3 spans 13 amino acids. V shed 1 base and J shed 6 bases, with 7 bases lying between them. The germline V gene has CDR1 SGDLS and CDR2 YYNGEE. Full variable domain (missing parts from reference TRBV9 and TRBJ2-2): DSGVTQTPKHLITATGQRVTLRCSPRSGDLSVYWYQQSLDQGLQFLIQYYNGEERAKGNILERFSAQQFPDLHSELNLSSLELGDSALYFCASSVNLAGELFFGEGSRLTVL.

This sequence joins TRBV27 and TRBJ1-1, with TRBD1 identical over 9 bases. The trim removed 2 bases at V and 3 bases at J, leaving 1 base unmatched. CDR3 length: 14 amino acids. Germline CDR1 MNHEY, CDR2 SMNVEV (reference sequence). CDR3: CASSLGTGYTEAFF. Written as DNA, the CDR3 is TGTGCCAGCAGTTTAGGGACAGGGTACACTGAAGCTTTCTTT.

This rearrangement joins TRBV6-4 to TRBJ2-3; D possibly uses TRBD1 or TRBD2 (5 bases each). CDR3 length: 16 amino acids. Looked up from germline, CDR1 is MRHNA and CDR2 is SNTAGT. V shed 3 bases and J shed 4 bases, with 17 bases lying between them. The CDR3 spells CASSDASGTLPDTQYF. CDR3 coding DNA: TGTGCCAGCAGTGATGCATCCGGGACCCTTCCAGATACGCAGTATTTT.

This chain joins TRBV24-1 and TRBJ2-1, with 14 bases fitting TRBD2. The CDR3 is made up of 18 amino acids. V shed 4 bases and J 12 bases; nucleotides not matched to a gene: 16. Germline values: CDR1 KGHDR, CDR2 SFDVKD. CDR3 DNA: TGTGCCACCAGTGAGGGGGGACTAGCGGGGGCCCAGACTTTTGGGCAGTTCTTC. This gives the protein CATSEGGLAGAQTFGQFF.

Points on this clone: The sample has other DNA sequences that encode this CDR3 too. This rearrangement joins TRBV28 to TRBJ1-2; D unclear. Germline loops: CDR1 MDHEN, CDR2 SYDVKM. Trimming took off 6 bases at V and 1 base at J, with 9 bases between the two ends. The CDR3 contains 13 residues. CDR3 in DNA: TGTGCCAGCAGACAAGGGAATAACTATGGCTACACCTTC. Protein: CASRQGNNYGYTF.

This chain connects TRBV15 to TRBJ1-1; 8 bases fit TRBD1. The CDR3 extends over 16 amino acids. The V gene end was trimmed by 6 bases and the J gene end by 4 bases; junction bases not matched to a gene: 13. Germline-derived CDR1 and CDR2 are LNHNV and YYDKDF (reference sequence). CDR3 amino acids: CATSRAGGLLGTEAFF. The CDR3 region has the DNA TGTGCCACCAGTCGGGCAGGGGGCTTGTTGGGCACTGAAGCTTTCTTT.

The chain combines TRBV25-1 with TRBJ2-1; the match to TRBD2 covers 9 bases. With 2 bases clipped from V and 6 bases from J, the junction kept 5 bases outside the gene matches. CDR3 length: 15 amino acids. Germline lookup yields CDR1 MGHDK and CDR2 SYGVNS. The CDR3 coding sequence is TGTGCCAGCAGTGAAAGCGGGAGGTCCGTCAATGAGCAGTTCTTC. The encoded protein is CASSESGRSVNEQFF.

V usage is TRBV5-6 and J usage is TRBJ1-4, with D perhaps matching TRBD1 (5 bases). Germline loops: CDR1 SGHDT, CDR2 YYEEEE. This CDR3 region has 16 residues. Trimming left V 3 bases short and J 4 bases short, with 16 bases between. CDR3 residues: CASSYLPGRFNEKLFF. In DNA form, the CDR3 reads TGTGCCAGCAGCTACCTCCCGGGACGGTTTAATGAAAAACTGTTTTTT.

The V call is TRBV2, the J call TRBJ2-5, with D unclear. The CDR3 totals 13 residues. Per the germline V gene, CDR1 is SNHLY and CDR2 is FYNNEI. V was cut by 7 bases and J by 4 bases, with 13 bases left in between. The CDR3 here is CASTGRLGETQYF. CDR3 sequence (DNA): TGTGCCAGCACTGGGCGTCTCGGAGAGACCCAGTACTTC.

Only one count was recorded for this clone. J is TRBJ1-6 and V is TRBV30; weak D call: TRBD1 (6 bases). V lost 4 bases and J 4 bases, leaving 8 bases between the germline ends. The CDR3 loop spans 13 amino acids. Germline V gene data show CDR1 as GTSNPN and CDR2 as SVGIG (reference sequence). The CDR3 nucleotides read TGTGCCTGGAAGGACAGTTATAATTCACCCCTCCACTTT. Amino acids: CAWKDSYNSPLHF. Variable domain in full (rest from reference TRBV30 and TRBJ1-6): SQTIHQWPATLVQPVGSPLSLECTVEGTSNPNLYWYRQAAGRGLQLLFYSVGIGQISSEVPQNLSASRPQDRQFILSSKKLLLSDSGFYLCAWKDSYNSPLHFGNGTRLTVT.

The chain couples TRBV5-6 to TRBJ1-3; 12 bases align to TRBD1. Unmatched junction bases numbered 6, after V lost 4 bases and J lost 7 bases. Germline V gives CDR1 SGHDT, CDR2 YYEEEE. The CDR3 contains 15 residues. The CDR3 is CASSPGTGGFNTIYF. The CDR3 DNA reads as TGTGCCAGCAGCCCCGGGACAGGGGGCTTCAACACCATATATTTT.

V usage is TRBV4-2 and J usage is TRBJ2-1, with D unclear. CDR3 length: 14 amino acids. The V gene lost 6 bases and the J gene lost 0 bases, with 9 bases spanning the gap. The germline gives CDR1 LGHNA, CDR2 YNFKEQ. In DNA form, the CDR3 reads TGTGCCAGCAGGGGCCAGAGCTCCTACAATGAGCAGTTCTTC. Translating it yields CASRGQSSYNEQFF.

The chain joins TRBV19 to TRBJ2-1, with D possibly being TRBD2 (6 bases). Germline CDR1 is LNHDA and CDR2 is SQIVND (reference sequence). This CDR3 is 16 amino acids long. Trimming took 5 bases from V and 8 from J, leaving 22 bases between them. CDR3 DNA sequence: TGTGCCAGTAGTGCTATAGCGGATACCCTTTTAGATGAGCAGTTCTTC. Its translation: CASSAIADTLLDEQFF.

The rearrangement joins TRBV11-3 to TRBJ2-5, with D perhaps matching TRBD1 or TRBD2 (5 bases each). This CDR3 comprises 15 residues. Per the germline V gene, CDR1 is SGHNT and CDR2 is YENEEA. Trimming took off 1 base at V and 5 bases at J, with 14 bases between the two ends. Here the CDR3 reads CASSLGPGSMETQYF. CDR3 bases: TGTGCCAGCAGCTTAGGGCCAGGGAGCATGGAGACCCAGTACTTC.

The CDR3 bases are TGTGCCAGCAGGGAAACGGCTGGAAACACCATATATTTT. Encoded protein: CASRETAGNTIYF. The chain joins TRBV7-9 to TRBJ1-3; D ambiguous. Per germline, CDR1 SEHNR and CDR2 FQNEAQ (reference sequence). The CDR3 extends over 13 amino acids. Trimming removed 6 bases from V and 2 bases from J, with 8 bases in between.

About this clone itself: Other DNA variants within this sample encode the same CDR3. The V gene is TRBV28, the J gene TRBJ1-2; D is ambiguous. Germline CDR1 MDHEN, CDR2 SYDVKM. The CDR3 length is 14 residues. V was clipped by 4 bases and J by 1 base, with 10 bases between them. The CDR3 nucleotides are TGTGCCAGCAGTTCCCCCCCTGGTAACTATGGCTACACCTTC. Protein sequence: CASSSPPGNYGYTF.

The chain employs TRBV14 and TRBJ1-2; unclear D gene. The CDR3 consists of 14 residues. Germline V gives CDR1 SGHDN, CDR2 FVKESK. Trimming left V 0 bases short and J 0 bases short, with 5 bases between. CDR3 nucleotides: TGTGCCAGCAGCCAAGATCTCGCTAACTATGGCTACACCTTC. Translating it yields CASSQDLANYGYTF.

The gene calls are TRBV24-1 and TRBJ2-6; maybe TRBD2 (5 bases). Germline V gene sequence: CDR1 KGHDR, CDR2 SFDVKD. CDR3 size: 15 residues. V shed 4 bases and J shed 3 bases, with 9 bases lying between them. The CDR3 sequence is CATSDRTGGANVLTF. Here the CDR3 DNA reads TGTGCCACCAGTGACCGGACTGGTGGGGCCAACGTCCTGACTTTC.

The gene calls are TRBV10-3 and TRBJ1-2; possibly TRBD1 for D (5 bases). CDR1 is ENHRY, CDR2 SYGVKD, per germline. The V end lost 1 base, the J end lost 0 bases, and 12 bases lay between the germline ends. CDR3 length equals 16 residues. CDR3 nucleotide sequence: TGTGCCATCAGTGAGTACCCCGACAGTGCTAACTATGGCTACACCTTC. Its translation is CAISEYPDSANYGYTF.

The chain recombines TRBV7-2 with TRBJ2-3, with TRBD2 matching 9 bases. The CDR3 consists of 19 residues. V was clipped by 3 bases and J by 3 bases; unmatched bases: 16. CDR1 and CDR2 from the germline V gene are SGHTA and FQGNSA. The CDR3 protein is CASSLFKLRASGVTDTQYF. The CDR3 coding sequence is TGTGCCAGCAGCTTGTTCAAGCTGCGGGCTAGCGGGGTTACAGATACGCAGTATTTT.

The chain joins TRBV5-1 to TRBJ2-7; TRBD1 agrees at 8 bases. J lost 3 bases, V lost 4 bases, and 6 bases had no gene match. This CDR3 contains 14 residues. CDR1 SGHRS and CDR2 YFSETQ come from the germline V gene. Here the CDR3 reads CASSTGQVNYEQYF. The CDR3 DNA sequence: TGCGCCAGCAGCACGGGACAGGTTAACTACGAGCAGTACTTC.

The chain combines TRBV29-1 with TRBJ1-2; D gene unclear. V lost 2 bases, J lost 8 bases, and 12 bases lay in between. CDR3 length: 12 residues. From germline, CDR1 is SQVTM and CDR2 ANQGSEA. Here the CDR3 reads CSVEWANQGYTF. As DNA, the CDR3 is TGCAGCGTTGAATGGGCCAACCAGGGCTACACCTTC. Full variable domain (outside the CDR3, taken from reference TRBV29-1 and TRBJ1-2): SAVISQKPSRDICQRGTSLTIQCQVDSQVTMMFWYRQQPGQSLTLIATANQGSEATYESGFVIDKFPISRPNLTFSTLTVSNMSPEDSSIYLCSVEWANQGYTFGSGTRLTVV.

The chain recombines TRBV18 with TRBJ1-1; D uncertain. Germline lookup yields CDR1 KGHSH and CDR2 LQKENI. This CDR3 is built from 13 residues. V gave up 3 bases and J gave up 0 bases, with 5 bases separating them. The chain's CDR3 is CASSPLMNTEAFF. CDR3 DNA: TGTGCCAGCTCACCGCTCATGAACACTGAAGCTTTCTTT.

The J gene is TRBJ2-1, the V gene TRBV5-5; 10 bases line up with TRBD2. CDR1 SGHKS and CDR2 YYEKEE come from the germline V gene (reference sequence). V shed 6 bases and J 4 bases; nucleotides not matched to a gene: 7. CDR3 size: 15 residues. The CDR3 protein is CASIRELAGYNEQFF. The CDR3 DNA follows: TGTGCCAGCATTCGCGAACTAGCGGGATACAATGAGCAGTTCTTC.